The source of this T cell receptor (beta chain) is a study of pediatric ulcerative colitis. Of note for this clone: What it binds is unknown.

The data were produced by immunoSEQ multiplex PCR, yet TCRdb's version contains in-frame clones alone and is incomplete. The sample consists of about 64,000 clones, 70% to 85% of them appearing once. Study-level points and caveats: Rectal repertoires separated controls, mild-moderate and acute severe colitis.

The ends were cut back, 1 base at V and 7 bases at J, with 17 bases in the middle. The CDR3 is 16 residues long. CDR1 MGHRA and CDR2 YSYEKL come from the germline V gene. This receptor was identified in a boy younger than 18 with moderate ulcerative colitis. The chain is built from TRBV4-1 and TRBJ1-5; weak D call: TRBD1 (5 bases). Source material: blood. The CDR3 nucleotides are TGCGCCAGCAGCCAAGGAAGAGGGGATAGACTCCAGCCCCAGCATTTT. It yields the protein CASSQGRGDRLQPQHF.